This T cell receptor beta chain originates from a study of identical twins. The study, taken as a whole, reports: Some out-of-frame alpha sequences were shared by twins, and these showed excess low generation probability.

This clonotype was detected a few times. Its antigen remains unknown. In TCRdb, the 5' RACE reads were re-called with MiXCR into one record per CDR3 protein. This table has some 1,700,000 distinct CDR3 sequences, 25% to 35% appearing once. The germline V gene encodes CDR1 SGHAT and CDR2 FQDESV (reference sequence). The junction had 8 bases not matched to a gene; V was cut back by 5 bases and J by 2 bases. The CDR3 length is 16 residues. The J gene is TRBJ2-2, the V gene TRBV11-1; 7 bases align to TRBD2. Specimen: cord blood. This TCR derives from a newborn girl in good health. The CDR3 DNA follows: TGTGCCAGCAGCGGGACTATCTCCTTTAACACCGGGGAGCTGTTTTTT. Its translation is CASSGTISFNTGELFF.